This entry is about one T cell receptor beta chain. The antigen is not known. This sample is part of a study of post-analysis software for immune sequencing data. Germline V gene lookup returns CDR1 SGHRS and CDR2 YFSETQ. The CDR3 consists of 13 residues. The V end lost 0 bases, the J end lost 11 bases, and 14 bases lay between the germline ends. Overall study results and limits: F measure clustering grouped samples strongly by preparation batch. About 5 TRBV segments were significantly more frequent in patients than in controls. TRBV5-6, TRBV5-1 and TRBV20-1 were among these segments.

Unique-molecular-identifier-tagged TCR beta cDNA libraries were used. Between about 0.95 and 11 million T cells gave rise to roughly 0.5 million cDNA molecules. MiXCR, applied by TCRdb to the PCR reads, yields one record per CDR3 protein. The top ten clones hold roughly 12% of a sample with about 460,000 distinct CDR3 sequences, around 40% of them seen once. The chain carries TRBV5-1 and TRBJ2-5; no definite D call. Sample: blood. The receptor was isolated from a girl under 18 with multiple sclerosis. CDR3 DNA sequence: TGCGCCAGCAGCTTGGAAGGAGTTGAGGAGCAGTACTTC. It encodes CASSLEGVEEQYF.